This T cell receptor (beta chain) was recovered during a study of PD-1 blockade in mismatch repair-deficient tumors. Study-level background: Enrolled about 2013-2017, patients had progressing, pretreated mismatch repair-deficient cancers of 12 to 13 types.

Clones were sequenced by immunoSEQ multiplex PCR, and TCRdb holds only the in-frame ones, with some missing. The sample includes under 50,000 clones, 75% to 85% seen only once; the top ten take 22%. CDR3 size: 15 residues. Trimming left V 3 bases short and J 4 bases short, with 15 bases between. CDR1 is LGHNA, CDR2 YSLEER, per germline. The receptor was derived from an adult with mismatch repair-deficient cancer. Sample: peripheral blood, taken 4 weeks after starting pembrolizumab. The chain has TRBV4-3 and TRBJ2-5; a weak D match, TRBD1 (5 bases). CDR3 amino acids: CASSHSQGARETQYF. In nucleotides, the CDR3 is TGCGCCAGCAGCCACTCTCAAGGGGCGCGAGAGACCCAGTACTTC.